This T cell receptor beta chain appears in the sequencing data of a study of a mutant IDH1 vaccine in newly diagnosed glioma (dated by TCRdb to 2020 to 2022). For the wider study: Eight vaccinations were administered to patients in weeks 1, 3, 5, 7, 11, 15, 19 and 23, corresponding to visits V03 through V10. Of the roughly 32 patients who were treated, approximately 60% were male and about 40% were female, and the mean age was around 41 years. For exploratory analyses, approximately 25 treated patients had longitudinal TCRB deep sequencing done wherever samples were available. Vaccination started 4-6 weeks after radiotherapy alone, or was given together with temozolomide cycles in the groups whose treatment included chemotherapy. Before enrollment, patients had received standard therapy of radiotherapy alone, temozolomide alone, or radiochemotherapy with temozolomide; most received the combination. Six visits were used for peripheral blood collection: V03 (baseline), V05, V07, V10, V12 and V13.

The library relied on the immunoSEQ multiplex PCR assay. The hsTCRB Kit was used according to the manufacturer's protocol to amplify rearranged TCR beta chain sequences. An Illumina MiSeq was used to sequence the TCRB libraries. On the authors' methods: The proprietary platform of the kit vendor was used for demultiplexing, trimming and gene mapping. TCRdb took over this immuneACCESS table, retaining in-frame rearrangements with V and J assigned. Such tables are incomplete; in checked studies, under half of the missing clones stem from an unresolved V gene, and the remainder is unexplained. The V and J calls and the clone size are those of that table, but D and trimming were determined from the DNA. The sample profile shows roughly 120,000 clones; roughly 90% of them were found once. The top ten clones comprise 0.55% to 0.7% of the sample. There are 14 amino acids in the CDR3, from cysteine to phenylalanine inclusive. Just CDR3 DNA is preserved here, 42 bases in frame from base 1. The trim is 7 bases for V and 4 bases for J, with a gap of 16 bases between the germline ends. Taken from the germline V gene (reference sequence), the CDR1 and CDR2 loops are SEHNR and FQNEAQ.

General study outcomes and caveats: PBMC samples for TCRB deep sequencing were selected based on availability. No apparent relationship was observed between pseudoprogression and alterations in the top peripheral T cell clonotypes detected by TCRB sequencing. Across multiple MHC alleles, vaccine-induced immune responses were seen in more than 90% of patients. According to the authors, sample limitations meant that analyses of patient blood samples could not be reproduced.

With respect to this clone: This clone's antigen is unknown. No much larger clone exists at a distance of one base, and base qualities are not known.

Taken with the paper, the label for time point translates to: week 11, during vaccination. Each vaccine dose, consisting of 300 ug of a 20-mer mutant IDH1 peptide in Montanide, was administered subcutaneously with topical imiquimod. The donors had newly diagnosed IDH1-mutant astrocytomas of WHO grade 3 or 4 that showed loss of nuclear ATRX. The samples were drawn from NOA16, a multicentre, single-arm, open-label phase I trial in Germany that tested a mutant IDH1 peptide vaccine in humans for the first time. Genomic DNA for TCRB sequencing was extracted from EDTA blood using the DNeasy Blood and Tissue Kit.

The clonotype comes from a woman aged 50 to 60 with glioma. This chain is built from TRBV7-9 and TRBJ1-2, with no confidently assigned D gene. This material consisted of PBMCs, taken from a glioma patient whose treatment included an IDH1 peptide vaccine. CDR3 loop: CASTAGQVSYGYTF. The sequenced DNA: TGTGCCAGCACGGCTGGGCAGGTCAGCTATGGCTACACCTTC.